This is a list of T cell receptor beta chains from one sample in a study of metastatic and nonmetastatic thyroid tumors. TCRdb re-processed the PCR reads through MiXCR. The sample contains roughly 20,000 clones, about 15% of which appear only once. The sample consisted of blood. Source of these receptors: a male donor with papillary thyroid cancer or a benign thyroid nodule (not recorded which). Some clones in this sample may be carry-over from other donors' samples. Each CDR3 is given with its conserved first and last residue. A D gene is named only where the DNA matches it firmly. Expanded clones are given a class, and other clones once, few, many or no size at all.

j_call: TRBJ1-2; clone_size: many; d_call: -; v_call: TRBV28; cdr3_aa: CASSPAGGRAMEYTF; cdr3_nt: TGTGCCAGCAGTCCCGCCGGGGGCAGGGCCATGGAATACACCTTC
j_call: TRBJ2-1; clone_size: many; d_call: TRBD2; v_call: TRBV7-9; cdr3_aa: CASSDRELAGWNEQFF; cdr3_nt: TGTGCCAGCAGCGATAGGGAGCTAGCGGGATGGAATGAGCAGTTCTTC
j_call: TRBJ2-7; clone_size: many; d_call: -; v_call: TRBV6-4; cdr3_aa: CASRTEQYF; cdr3_nt: TGTGCCAGCAGGACGGAGCAGTACTTC
j_call: TRBJ2-1; clone_size: many; d_call: -; v_call: TRBV30; cdr3_aa: CAWSLMRNEQFF; cdr3_nt: TGTGCCTGGAGTTTGATGAGGAATGAGCAGTTCTTC
j_call: TRBJ1-6; clone_size: many; d_call: -; v_call: TRBV9; cdr3_aa: CASSDRDKDSPLHF; cdr3_nt: TGTGCCAGCAGCGACCGGGACAAGGATTCACCCCTCCACTTT
j_call: TRBJ2-1; clone_size: many; d_call: -; v_call: TRBV12-3/TRBV12-4; cdr3_aa: CASRSLLEQFF; cdr3_nt: TGTGCCAGCAGGTCCCTCTTAGAGCAGTTCTTC
j_call: TRBJ2-7; clone_size: many; d_call: TRBD1; v_call: TRBV28; cdr3_aa: CASSFRDRGATYEQYF; cdr3_nt: TGTGCCAGCAGTTTTCGGGACAGGGGTGCAACCTACGAGCAGTACTTC
j_call: TRBJ2-2; clone_size: many; d_call: -; v_call: TRBV5-6; cdr3_aa: CASSILRSGELFF; cdr3_nt: TGTGCCAGCAGCATCCTAAGGTCCGGGGAGCTGTTTTTT
j_call: TRBJ1-6; clone_size: many; d_call: -; v_call: TRBV7-9; cdr3_aa: CASSLWVQGSPLHF; cdr3_nt: TGTGCCAGCAGCTTATGGGTTCAGGGCTCACCCCTCCACTTT
j_call: TRBJ1-4; clone_size: many; d_call: -; v_call: TRBV28; cdr3_aa: CASSTGINEKLFF; cdr3_nt: TGTGCCAGCAGTACCGGGATTAATGAAAAACTGTTTTTT
j_call: TRBJ2-7; clone_size: medium-sized; d_call: TRBD1; v_call: TRBV4-1; cdr3_aa: CASSQEPAGTVSYEQYF; cdr3_nt: TGCGCCAGCAGCCAAGAACCTGCAGGGACAGTATCCTACGAGCAGTACTTC
j_call: TRBJ2-7; clone_size: many; d_call: TRBD1; v_call: TRBV6-1; cdr3_aa: CASSPGQGAFYEQYF; cdr3_nt: TGTGCCAGCAGTCCAGGACAGGGGGCGTTCTACGAGCAGTACTTC
j_call: TRBJ2-3; clone_size: medium-sized; d_call: -; v_call: TRBV6-5; cdr3_aa: CASSYLGQLGVDTQYF; cdr3_nt: TGTGCCAGCAGTTACCTGGGCCAATTGGGGGTGGATACGCAGTATTTT
j_call: TRBJ1-2; clone_size: medium-sized; d_call: -; v_call: TRBV6-1; cdr3_aa: CASSGRYYGYTF; cdr3_nt: TGTGCCAGCTCAGGACGGTACTATGGCTACACCTTC
j_call: TRBJ2-3; clone_size: -; d_call: -; v_call: TRBV7-2; cdr3_aa: CASSFSGLSTDTQYF; cdr3_nt: TGTGCCAGCAGCTTTAGCGGTCTTAGCACAGATACGCAGTATTTT
j_call: TRBJ1-4; clone_size: many; d_call: TRBD1; v_call: TRBV27; cdr3_aa: CASSLTGTGVATNEKLFF; cdr3_nt: TGTGCCAGCAGTTTAACCGGGACAGGGGTTGCAACTAATGAAAAACTGTTTTTT
j_call: TRBJ2-1; clone_size: many; d_call: TRBD1; v_call: TRBV5-1; cdr3_aa: CASSPSGTGSLDEQFF; cdr3_nt: TGCGCCAGCAGCCCCTCCGGGACAGGGTCTCTAGATGAGCAGTTCTTC
j_call: TRBJ2-1; clone_size: many; d_call: TRBD2; v_call: TRBV30; cdr3_aa: CAWSDLLAGVDNEQFF; cdr3_nt: TGTGCCTGGAGTGACCTACTAGCGGGAGTAGATAATGAGCAGTTCTTC
j_call: TRBJ1-5; clone_size: many; d_call: TRBD1; v_call: TRBV13; cdr3_aa: CASSLITSDRGFNGGNQPQHF; cdr3_nt: TGTGCCAGCAGCTTGATTACGAGTGACAGGGGGTTTAATGGTGGCAATCAGCCCCAGCATTTT